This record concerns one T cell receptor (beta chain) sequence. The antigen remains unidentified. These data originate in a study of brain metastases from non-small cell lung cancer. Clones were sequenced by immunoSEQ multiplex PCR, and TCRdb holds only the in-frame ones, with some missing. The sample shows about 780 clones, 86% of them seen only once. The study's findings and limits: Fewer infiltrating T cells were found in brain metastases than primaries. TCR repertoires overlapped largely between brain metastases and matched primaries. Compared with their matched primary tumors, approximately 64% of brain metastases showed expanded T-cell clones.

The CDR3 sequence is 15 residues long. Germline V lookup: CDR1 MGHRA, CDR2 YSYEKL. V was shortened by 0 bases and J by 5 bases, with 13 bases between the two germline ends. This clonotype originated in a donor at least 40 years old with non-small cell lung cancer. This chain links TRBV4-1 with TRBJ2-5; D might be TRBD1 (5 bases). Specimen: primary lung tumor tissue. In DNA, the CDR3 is TGCGCCAGCAGCCAAGATCCTGGGCCAGGGGAGACCCAGTACTTC. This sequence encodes CASSQDPGPGETQYF.